This T cell receptor beta chain was recorded in a study of low-dose radiotherapy and immunotherapy resistance in tumors. Per germline, CDR1 SQVTM and CDR2 ANQGSEA. The ends were cut back, 7 bases at V and 8 bases at J, with 12 bases in the middle. The CDR3 spans 11 residues. First-strand cDNA relied on TRAV- and TRBV-specific primers spanning alpha and beta chains. TCR amplification ran roughly 20 PCR cycles using constant-region and V-primer adapter primers. MiXCR was run by TCRdb on the reads, yielding one entry per CDR3 protein. In the table there are over 9,500 distinct CDR3 sequences, over 55% of which are singletons. This clonotype has a handful of counts.

The source of this sequence is a human donor with advanced metastatic prostate, ovarian, gallbladder or colorectal cancer (not recorded which). This table probably holds off-target reads from a library built for another chain. The gene calls are TRBV29-1 and TRBJ2-1; no clear D gene. The CDR3 DNA sequence: TGCAGCGCCTCACAATACGATGAGCAGTTCTTC. Its translation: CSASQYDEQFF.